The 15 T cell receptor beta chains below were found in one sample sequenced in a study of blood T cell repertoires in COVID-19. The method was immunoSEQ multiplex PCR; TCRdb's version includes in-frame clones alone and lacks a portion of them. The table records approximately 80,000 clones, about 70% of them present only once. The sequencing sample was made of peripheral blood. These receptors were obtained from a man aged 50-60 years with active or convalescent COVID-19.

The chain recombines TRBV3-1 (or the pseudogene TRBV3-2) with TRBJ1-1; 7 bases align to TRBD1. Germline V CDR1 and CDR2: LGHDT, YNNKEL (reference sequence). This CDR3 has 12 amino acids. J was trimmed by 1 base and V by 8 bases; bases with no gene match: 1. The CDR3 sequence: CASRQGNTEAFF. The DNA for the CDR3 is TGTGCCAGCCGACAGGGGAACACTGAAGCTTTCTTT.

The chain recombines TRBV19 with TRBJ1-2; a weak D match, TRBD1 (6 bases). Germline-derived CDR1 and CDR2 are LNHDA and SQIVND (reference sequence). This CDR3 spans 14 amino acids. V lost 3 bases and J lost 7, with 15 bases in between. CDR3: CASSIGPGVRGYTF. Here the CDR3 DNA reads TGTGCCAGTAGTATTGGGCCAGGGGTGCGTGGCTACACCTTC.

The V call is TRBV7-2, the J call TRBJ2-7, with 7 bases lining up with TRBD1. Germline V gene sequence: CDR1 SGHTA, CDR2 FQGNSA. V shed 1 base, J shed 2 bases, and the junction held 8 bases outside the gene matches. The CDR3 length is 16 residues. CDR3 amino acids: CASSLVPGGLTYEQYF. Here the CDR3 DNA reads TGTGCCAGCAGCTTAGTTCCAGGGGGTCTTACCTACGAGCAGTACTTC. The full variable domain, completed using reference TRBV7-2 and TRBJ2-7, is GAGVSQSPSNKVTEKGKDVELRCDPISGHTALYWYRQSLGQGLEFLIYFQGNSAPDKSGLPSDRFSAERTGGSVSTLTIQRTQQEDSAVYLCASSLVPGGLTYEQYFGPGTRLTVT.

The gene calls are TRBV23-1 and TRBJ1-1, with D perhaps matching TRBD1 (6 bases). TRBV23-1 is recorded as an ORF, its role being uncertain. This CDR3 comprises 16 residues. Trimming shortened V by 0 bases and J by 7 bases, and 18 bases separated the two germline ends. The CDR3: CASSQSYFSGGYEAFF. The CDR3 DNA sequence: TGCGCCAGCAGTCAATCTTACTTTTCGGGGGGCTATGAAGCTTTCTTT.

The gene calls are TRBV5-4 and TRBJ2-2, with a possible D match to TRBD2 (5 bases). In germline, CDR1 is SGHNT, CDR2 YYREEE (reference sequence). The CDR3 has 15 residues. V lost 1 base to trimming and J lost 4 bases, with 11 bases between them. DNA for the CDR3: TGTGCCAGCAGCTTGTATAGAGGGTCCACCGGGGAGCTGTTTTTT. Translated: CASSLYRGSTGELFF.

This clone rates as medium-sized. The V gene is TRBV2, the J gene TRBJ1-1; D unclear. Germline CDR1 reads SNHLY; CDR2 reads FYNNEI. Deletions cut 4 bases from V and 1 base from J, with 7 bases between. CDR3 length: 13 amino acids. The chain's CDR3 is CASSATGNTEAFF. In DNA, the CDR3 is TGTGCCAGCAGTGCAACGGGGAACACTGAAGCTTTCTTT.

The V gene is TRBV19, the J gene TRBJ1-4; D is unresolved. Germline CDR1 LNHDA, CDR2 SQIVND (reference sequence). V lost 2 bases to trimming and J lost 2 bases, with 6 bases between them. CDR3 length: 14 residues. The CDR3 is CASSISSTNEKLFF. The CDR3 DNA reads as TGTGCCAGTAGTATATCGAGTACTAATGAAAAACTGTTTTTT.

The chain combines TRBV2 with TRBJ2-1; D is unresolved. The germline V gene has CDR1 SNHLY and CDR2 FYNNEI. The V gene lost 6 bases and the J gene lost 5 bases, with 8 bases spanning the gap. This CDR3 has 12 residues. This CDR3 is CASRVGHNEQFF. CDR3 bases: TGTGCCAGCAGGGTTGGGCACAATGAGCAGTTCTTC. Full variable domain (outside the CDR3, taken from reference TRBV2 and TRBJ2-1): EPEVTQTPSHQVTQMGQEVILRCVPISNHLYFYWYRQILGQKVEFLVSFYNNEISEKSEIFDDQFSVERPDGSNFTLKIRSTKLEDSAMYFCASRVGHNEQFFGPGTRLTVL.

V and J are TRBV5-8 and TRBJ2-5; TRBD1 might be the D (5 bases). The CDR3 covers 12 residues. The V gene's germline CDR1 is SGHTS and CDR2 YDEGEE. V lost 6 bases to trimming and J lost 2 bases, with 8 bases between them. The CDR3 loop reads CASNRPQETQYF. In DNA, the CDR3 is TGTGCCAGCAACAGGCCACAAGAGACCCAGTACTTC.

This clone has just a few counts. The chain uses TRBV7-2 and TRBJ1-5; D is uncertain. The V end lost 2 bases, the J end lost 6 bases, and 8 bases lay between the germline ends. From germline, CDR1 is SGHTA and CDR2 FQGNSA. This CDR3 region has 13 residues. The DNA of the CDR3 is TGTGCCAGCAGCTTATCCGAGAGTCAGCCCCAGCATTTT. It is translated as CASSLSESQPQHF. Full variable domain (rest looked up from reference TRBV7-2 and TRBJ1-5): GAGVSQSPSNKVTEKGKDVELRCDPISGHTALYWYRQSLGQGLEFLIYFQGNSAPDKSGLPSDRFSAERTGGSVSTLTIQRTQQEDSAVYLCASSLSESQPQHFGDGTRLSIL.

V usage is TRBV5-4 and J usage is TRBJ1-4; D might be TRBD1 (6 bases). Looked up from germline, CDR1 is SGHNT and CDR2 is YYREEE (reference sequence). Deletions cut 4 bases from V and 8 bases from J, with 21 bases between. The CDR3 covers 16 residues. For the CDR3, the DNA is TGTGCCAGCAGCCGATCCGGAGTCAGGGGCCACGAAAAACTGTTTTTT. Residues: CASSRSGVRGHEKLFF.

The chain combines TRBV1 with TRBJ2-7; no DNA check was done on the table's D call, TRBD2. TRBV1 is labeled a pseudogene. This CDR3 comprises 16 residues. CDR3 protein: CTSSRFGLAGPYEQYF. The DNA for the CDR3 is TGCACCAGCAGCCGATTCGGGCTAGCGGGGCCGTACGAGCAGTACTTC.

The chain recombines TRBV5-5 with TRBJ1-5; 8 nucleotides match TRBD1. V gave up 4 bases and J gave up 3 bases; unmatched junction bases: 6. Germline V gene sequence: CDR1 SGHKS, CDR2 YYEKEE (reference sequence). The CDR3 is 15 amino acids. CDR3 sequence: CASSAGQGPNQPQHF. In nucleotides, the CDR3 is TGTGCCAGCAGCGCCGGACAGGGCCCCAATCAGCCCCAGCATTTT.

The V and J genes are TRBV6-5 and TRBJ2-1, with D possibly matching TRBD2 (5 bases). Germline CDR1 and CDR2: MNHEY and SVGAGI. V gave up 2 bases and J gave up 0 bases, with 8 bases separating them. This CDR3 spans 15 amino acids. The CDR3 sequence is CASSYEADSYNEQFF. In DNA form, the CDR3 reads TGTGCCAGCAGTTACGAAGCGGACTCCTACAATGAGCAGTTCTTC.

The chain carries TRBV10-3 and TRBJ1-2; D is unclear. Germline V gene data show CDR1 as ENHRY and CDR2 as SYGVKD. This CDR3 has 13 amino acids. Trimming removed 0 bases from V and 7 bases from J, with 9 bases in between. The CDR3 nucleotides read TGTGCCATCAGTGAGTCTATACGGTCTGGCTACACCTTC. Translation: CAISESIRSGYTF.